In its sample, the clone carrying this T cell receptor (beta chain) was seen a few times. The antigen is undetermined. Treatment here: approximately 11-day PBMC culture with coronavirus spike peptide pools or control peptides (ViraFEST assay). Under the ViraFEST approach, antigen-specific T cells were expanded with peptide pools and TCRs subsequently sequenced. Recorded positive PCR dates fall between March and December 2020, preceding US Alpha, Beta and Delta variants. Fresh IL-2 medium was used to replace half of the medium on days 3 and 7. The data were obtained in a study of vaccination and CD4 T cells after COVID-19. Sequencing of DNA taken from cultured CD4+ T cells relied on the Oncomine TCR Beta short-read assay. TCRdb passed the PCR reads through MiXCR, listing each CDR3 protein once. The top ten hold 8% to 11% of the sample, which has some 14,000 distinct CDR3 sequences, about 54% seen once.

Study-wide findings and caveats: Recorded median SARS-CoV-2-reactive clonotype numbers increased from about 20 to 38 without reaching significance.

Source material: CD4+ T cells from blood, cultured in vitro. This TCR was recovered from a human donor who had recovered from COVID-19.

CDR3 nucleotides: TGCAGTGCTCTGAAACTCAGGACTAGCGGGAGGGCCTTGGAGACCCAGTACTTC. This sequence encodes CSALKLRTSGRALETQYF. The V and J genes are TRBV20-1 and TRBJ2-5, with TRBD2 matching over 15 bases. V trimming: 5 bases; J trimming: 5 bases; junction bases outside the gene matches: 15. The CDR3 has 18 residues. Germline lookup yields CDR1 DFQATT and CDR2 SNEGSKA (reference sequence).